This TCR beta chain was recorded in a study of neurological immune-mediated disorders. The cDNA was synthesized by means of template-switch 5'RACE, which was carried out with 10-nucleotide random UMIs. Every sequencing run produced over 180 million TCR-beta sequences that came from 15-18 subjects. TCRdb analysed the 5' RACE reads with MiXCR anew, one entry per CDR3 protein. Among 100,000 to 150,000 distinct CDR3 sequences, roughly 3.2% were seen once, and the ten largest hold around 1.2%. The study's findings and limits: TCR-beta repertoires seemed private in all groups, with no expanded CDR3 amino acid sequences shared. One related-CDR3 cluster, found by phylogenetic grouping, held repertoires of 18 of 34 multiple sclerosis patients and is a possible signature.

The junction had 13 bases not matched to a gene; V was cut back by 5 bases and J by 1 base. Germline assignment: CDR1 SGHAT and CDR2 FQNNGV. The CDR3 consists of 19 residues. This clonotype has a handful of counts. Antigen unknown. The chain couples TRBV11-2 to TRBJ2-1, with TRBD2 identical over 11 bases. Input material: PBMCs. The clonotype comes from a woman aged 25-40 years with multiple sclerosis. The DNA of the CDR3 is TGTGCCAGCAGCCGACCGGTAGTGACTAGCGGGGATTCCTACAATGAGCAGTTCTTC. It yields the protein CASSRPVVTSGDSYNEQFF.